This T cell receptor beta chain comes out of a study of control samples from healthy donors and cancer patients. TCRdb's copy holds only in-frame clones and misses some; the assay was immunoSEQ multiplex PCR. The sample consists of about 51,000 clones, roughly 90% of them appearing once. The clonotype was recovered from a man in his forties or fifties with head and neck cancer. Sequenced sample: PBMCs.

CDR3 protein: CASVDRAQETQYF. In DNA form, the CDR3 reads TGTGCCAGCGTCGACAGGGCCCAAGAGACCCAGTACTTC. V is TRBV12-3 or TRBV12-4 and J is TRBJ2-5; 7 bases are shared with TRBD1. The V segment lost 8 bases and the J segment 1 base; nucleotides outside the gene matches: 4. The CDR3 totals 13 residues.